Listed here are 13 T cell receptor beta chains from one sample, sequenced in a study of response to subunit inactivated influenza vaccine (dated by TCRdb to the late 2010s). Receptor amplification or capture employed RT-PCR. The sequencing machine was an Illumina HiSeq 2500. The raw public data were reprocessed by TCRdb itself: fastp quality trimming at Q25, MiXCR clonotype calling, in-frame beta chains only. Identical CDR3 proteins give one entry, which carries the most common genes and DNA. For this sample the table gives around 750,000 distinct CDR3 sequences, of which 21% were detected only once. Of the sample, about a tenth falls within the top ten clones. The sequencing here drew on PBMCs from blood, taken roughly 5 days after vaccination. All receptors come from a man between 50 and 59 years old who received an inactivated influenza vaccine. Donor details come from another sample of the same person, matched by shared clones.

This clonotype was observed a handful of times. The chain joins TRBV29-1 to TRBJ2-7; perhaps D is TRBD1 or TRBD2 (5 bases each). Trimming pared 4 bases from V and 6 bases from J, leaving 19 bases between. The CDR3 spans 14 residues. Germline CDR1 and CDR2: SQVTM and ANQGSEA. DNA for the CDR3: TGCAGCGTTGGTAGGGACCGAGCAAGGTCCGAGCAGTACTTC. This encodes CSVGRDRARSEQYF.

This clonotype was detected once. The chain joins TRBV6-1 to TRBJ2-7; 7 positions match TRBD1. Trimming took 5 bases from V and 3 from J; bases not matched to a gene: 10. This CDR3 is 15 amino acids long. Per the germline V gene, CDR1 is MNHNS and CDR2 is SASEGT. CDR3 DNA: TGTGCCAGCAGTACGGACAGGATTTCCCTCTACGAGCAGTACTTC. Translation gives CASSTDRISLYEQYF.

V and J are TRBV2 and TRBJ2-7, with TRBD2 matching over 12 bases. With 10 bases clipped from V and 6 bases from J, the junction kept 10 bases outside the gene matches. This CDR3 has 14 residues. CDR1 is SNHLY, CDR2 FYNNEI, per germline. CDR3: CATETSGRTSEQYF. The CDR3 DNA follows: TGTGCCACCGAGACTAGCGGGAGAACGTCCGAGCAGTACTTC.

V is TRBV29-1 and J is TRBJ1-2; 8 nucleotides line up with TRBD1. The germline V gene encodes CDR1 SQVTM and CDR2 ANQGSEA. J was trimmed by 4 bases and V by 6 bases; bases with no gene match: 4. CDR3 length: 12 residues. CDR3 amino acids: CSVAGGSYGYTF. CDR3 bases: TGCAGCGTAGCAGGGGGCAGCTATGGCTACACCTTC.

The CDR3 sequence is CASSGRGRHYGYTF. CDR3 coding DNA: TGTGCCAGCAGTGGCCGTGGACGGCACTATGGCTACACCTTC. This chain links TRBV11-2 with TRBJ1-2; D not resolved. The germline CDR1 and CDR2 sequences are SGHAT and FQNNGV. This CDR3 comprises 14 residues. Trimming left V 6 bases short and J 3 bases short, with 14 bases between. Full variable domain (rest looked up from reference TRBV11-2 and TRBJ1-2): EAGVAQSPRYKIIEKRQSVAFWCNPISGHATLYWYQQILGQGPKLLIQFQNNGVVDDSQLPKDRFSAERLKGVDSTLKIQPAKLEDSAVYLCASSGRGRHYGYTFGSGTRLTVV.

This clonotype was seen a few times. The gene calls are TRBV4-3 and TRBJ2-3, with TRBD2 matching 12 bases. V shed 0 bases, J shed 7 bases, and the junction held 8 bases outside the gene matches. Germline values: CDR1 LGHNA, CDR2 YSLEER. CDR3 size: 17 residues. The CDR3: CASSQDPSGGAVNTQYF. The CDR3 DNA sequence: TGCGCCAGCAGCCAAGATCCTAGCGGGGGGGCCGTGAATACGCAGTATTTT.

The table lists this clonotype with a count of one. This sequence may be a read error, since a much larger clone differs from it by one base. The chain carries TRBV5-1 and TRBJ2-1; no clear D gene. The ends were cut back, 6 bases at V and 2 bases at J, with 15 bases in the middle. The CDR3 is 15 amino acids. CDR1 is SGHRS and CDR2 is YFSETQ in the germline V gene. CDR3 loop: CASKRDVLPYNEQFF. The CDR3 DNA reads TGCGCCAGCAAAAGGGATGTCTTGCCCTACAATGAGCAGTTCTTC.

This sequence joins TRBV5-4 and TRBJ2-1, with 7 positions matching TRBD2. CDR1 SGHNT and CDR2 YYREEE come from the germline V gene (reference sequence). This CDR3 has 17 residues. The J segment lost 4 bases and the V segment lost 2 bases, leaving 12 bases of the junction unmatched. Written as DNA, the CDR3 is TGTGCCAGCAGCTTAGGGCGTCCGGGAGGTAGTTACAATGAGCAGTTCTTC. This gives the protein CASSLGRPGGSYNEQFF.

This clonotype was seen ten or more times. V is TRBV20-1 and J is TRBJ2-7; either TRBD1 or TRBD2 may fit D (5 bases each). Trimming stripped 0 bases from V and 2 bases from J, with 11 bases between. The germline V gene encodes CDR1 DFQATT and CDR2 SNEGSKA (reference sequence). The CDR3 length is 14 residues. The CDR3 region has the DNA TGCAGTGCTAGAGATCACGAGGGGACCTACGAGCAGTACTTC. Protein sequence: CSARDHEGTYEQYF.

The rearrangement links TRBV12-3 or TRBV12-4 to TRBJ2-1; the D gene could be TRBD1 or TRBD2 (6 bases each). The CDR3 consists of 13 residues. The V gene lost 8 bases and the J gene lost 7 bases, with 15 bases spanning the gap. Here the CDR3 DNA reads TGTGCCAGCGAGTGGGGGGCTGGTAATGAGCAGTTCTTC. Its translation: CASEWGAGNEQFF.

This clonotype was observed at least ten times. The chain recombines TRBV24-1 with TRBJ2-1; 9 nucleotides match TRBD2. Germline V gene lookup returns CDR1 KGHDR and CDR2 SFDVKD. V dropped 3 bases and J dropped 4; count of bases not matched to a gene: 6. This CDR3 is 16 amino acids long. The CDR3 spells CATSDGAGGQYNEQFF. CDR3 coding DNA: TGTGCCACCAGTGATGGAGCGGGGGGACAGTACAATGAGCAGTTCTTC.

This chain joins TRBV7-9 and TRBJ2-5; 7 bases are a match to TRBD1. Per germline, CDR1 SEHNR and CDR2 FQNEAQ (reference sequence). Germline trimming cut 2 bases from V and 6 bases from J; bases unmatched to any gene: 15. The CDR3 totals 17 residues. In DNA form, the CDR3 reads TGTGCCAGCAGCTTATGGTCCCCTTCTACAGGGGACCAGACCCAGTACTTC. Amino acid sequence: CASSLWSPSTGDQTQYF.

J is TRBJ1-5 and V is TRBV2; D uncertain. The CDR3 consists of 14 residues. Trimming pared 4 bases from V and 3 bases from J, leaving 10 bases between. Germline V lookup: CDR1 SNHLY, CDR2 FYNNEI. The CDR3 spells CASSVNSDNQPQHF. CDR3 in DNA: TGTGCCAGCAGTGTGAACAGCGACAATCAGCCCCAGCATTTT.